A selection of T cell receptor beta chains follows, all from one sample in a study of shared clonotypes between healthy human individuals. Profiling relied on immunoSEQ multiplex PCR, and the TCRdb table lists in-frame clones only, not all of them. Of around 2.1 million clones listed, approximately 94% are singletons. Sample: naive CD4+ T cells sorted from blood. Source of these receptors: a man between 18 and 35 years old in good health. Both conserved end residues are part of each CDR3. The D gene is left open where the match is weak. Clone sizes are given selectively: once, few, many, or a class where the clone is expanded.

. | TRBJ2-1 | TRBV6-5 | TRBD2 | CASRPFTGGNNEQFF | TGTGCCAGCAGGCCCTTTACGGGGGGAAACAATGAGCAGTTCTTC
. | TRBJ2-2 | TRBV28 | TRBD1 | CASSSSGTGLTGELFF | TGTGCCAGCAGTTCCTCCGGGACAGGGCTGACCGGGGAGCTGTTTTTT
. | TRBJ1-4 | TRBV28 | TRBD1 | CASSLPSGQGAGEKLFF | TGTGCCAGCAGTTTACCCTCGGGACAGGGGGCGGGGGAAAAACTGTTTTTT
. | TRBJ1-1 | TRBV18 | TRBD1 | CASSPSIPTGYATEAFF | TGTGCCAGCTCACCAAGCATTCCGACAGGGTACGCCACTGAAGCTTTCTTT
. | TRBJ1-1 | TRBV6-1 | . | CASSVQSGQNTEAFF | TGTGCCAGCAGTGTACAATCGGGACAGAACACTGAAGCTTTCTTT
. | TRBJ2-7 | TRBV5-4 | . | CASSLPSPAGGDEQYF | TGTGCCAGCAGCTTGCCCTCTCCCGCCGGGGGAGACGAGCAGTACTTC
. | TRBJ2-3 | TRBV30 | TRBD2 | CAWSSGGVDTQYF | TGTGCCTGGAGTAGCGGGGGGGTGGATACGCAGTATTTT
. | TRBJ1-6 | TRBV2 | . | CASSESQQNSPLHF | TGTGCCAGCAGTGAATCGCAGCAGAATTCACCCCTCCACTTT
once | TRBJ1-4 | TRBV5-1 | . | CASSLDPGNEKLFF | TGCGCCAGCAGCTTGGACCCGGGTAATGAAAAACTGTTTTTT
. | TRBJ1-6 | TRBV7-9 | . | CASSLDGGRNSPLHF | TGTGCCAGCAGCTTAGACGGCGGGAGGAATTCACCCCTCCACTTT
. | TRBJ1-2 | TRBV9 | TRBD1 | CASSLGQGDYGYTF | TGTGCCAGCAGCTTAGGACAGGGGGACTATGGCTACACCTTC
. | TRBJ2-2 | TRBV29-1 | . | CSVGGRTGELFF | TGCAGCGTTGGGGGGCGCACCGGGGAGCTGTTTTTT
. | TRBJ2-6 | TRBV30 | . | CAGTRQKLASGANVLTF | TGTGCCGGAACCCGACAGAAATTAGCCTCTGGGGCCAACGTCCTGACTTTC
. | TRBJ2-1 | TRBV6-5 | TRBD2 | CASQLGTSGYNEQFF | TGTGCCAGCCAACTAGGGACTAGCGGCTACAATGAGCAGTTCTTC
. | TRBJ2-7 | TRBV11-1 | TRBD1 | CASSTGQGVLYEQYF | TGTGCCAGCAGCACGGGACAGGGGGTTCTCTACGAGCAGTACTTC
. | TRBJ1-2 | TRBV7-2 | . | CASSLAGRDGYTF | TGTGCCAGCAGCTTAGCTGGTCGGGATGGCTACACCTTC
. | TRBJ2-3 | TRBV7-2 | . | CASSWGPDTQYF | TGTGCCAGCAGCTGGGGGCCAGATACGCAGTATTTT
. | TRBJ2-7 | TRBV6-5 | . | CASSQPSLGIYEQYF | TGTGCCAGCAGCCAACCTAGCTTGGGTATCTACGAGCAGTACTTC
. | TRBJ2-7 | TRBV7-9 | TRBD2 | CASSQTSGGSSYEQYF | TGTGCCAGCAGCCAAACGAGCGGGGGAAGCTCCTACGAGCAGTACTTC
. | TRBJ1-1 | TRBV9 | TRBD1 | CASSPRPQGTEAFF | TGTGCCAGCAGCCCCCGACCACAGGGGACCGAAGCTTTCTTT
. | TRBJ2-1 | TRBV4-1 | . | CASSQGGEPYNEQFF | TGCGCCAGCAGCCAAGGCGGGGAACCCTACAATGAGCAGTTCTTC
. | TRBJ1-2 | TRBV5-1 | . | CASSLGGGGSNYGYTF | TGCGCCAGCAGCTTGGGAGGCGGAGGATCTAACTATGGCTACACCTTC
. | TRBJ1-6 | TRBV5-4 | . | CASRMDGYNSPLHF | TGTGCCAGCAGGATGGATGGATATAATTCACCCCTCCACTTT
. | TRBJ2-7 | TRBV6-5 | . | CASSYVTGGAYEQYF | TGTGCCAGCAGTTATGTAACAGGGGGGGCCTACGAGCAGTACTTC
. | TRBJ1-6 | TRBV25-1 | . | CASSGPGGKSSYNSPLHF | TGTGCCAGCAGTGGACCAGGTGGAAAGAGCTCCTATAATTCACCCCTCCACTTT
. | TRBJ2-2 | TRBV28 | . | CASSFGHTNTGELFF | TGTGCCAGCAGTTTCGGACATACGAACACCGGGGAGCTGTTTTTT
. | TRBJ2-1 | TRBV10-1 | . | CASSDGGSYNEQFF | TGCGCCAGCAGTGATGGGGGATCCTACAATGAGCAGTTCTTC
. | TRBJ2-7 | TRBV28 | . | CASSPGWGEQYF | TGTGCCAGCAGCCCCGGTTGGGGCGAGCAGTACTTC
once | TRBJ1-4 | TRBV30 | . | CAWSAEVTNEKLFF | TGTGCCTGGAGCGCCGAGGTCACTAATGAAAAACTGTTTTTT
once | TRBJ2-7 | TRBV4-2 | TRBD2 | CASSQGVTGGLSYEQYF | TGTGCCAGCAGCCAAGGAGTCACGGGGGGACTATCCTACGAGCAGTACTTC
. | TRBJ1-2 | TRBV6-5 | TRBD1 | CASKTSGGGYTF | TGTGCCAGCAAAACATCAGGGGGCGGCTACACCTTC
. | TRBJ2-7 | TRBV5-4 | . | CASSLRTGGSSIYEQYF | TGTGCCAGCAGCTTGAGAACGGGGGGCTCTTCAATCTACGAGCAGTACTTC